This paragraph covers one T cell receptor (beta chain) sequence. This specimen comes from a study of T-cell memory formation after mild COVID-19. TCRdb reprocessed the 5' RACE reads with MiXCR, giving one entry per CDR3 protein. The profile shows under 350,000 distinct CDR3 sequences, about a sixth of them singletons. This CDR3 region has 13 residues. V was cut by 8 bases and J by 4 bases, with 13 bases left in between. Per germline, CDR1 SGHVS and CDR2 FQNEAQ. The chain has TRBV7-8 and TRBJ2-3; a weak D match, TRBD1 (6 bases). The source material was PBMCs or a T cell subset sorted from them (not recorded which). The source of this sequence is a man between 18 and 35 years old who had mild COVID-19 (a few samples of this study predate the infection). Cell type and time point are not known. The CDR3 DNA follows: TGTGCCAGCCACACAGGGTCCCCAGATACGCAGTATTTT. Translation: CASHTGSPDTQYF.